This TCR beta chain was identified during a study of OX40 agonist ivuxolimab in advanced cancers. Study in general: Dose-escalation patients' cancers were hepatocellular carcinoma, melanoma, renal cell or head and neck cancer. Therapy given before enrollment (anti-PD-1, anti-PD-L1 or anti-CTLA-4) was allowed, and roughly 41% had some.

Sequencing used immunoSEQ multiplex PCR; TCRdb keeps in-frame clones, though not all of them. Of 15,000 to 20,000 clones in the sample, approximately 85% were seen once. The J segment lost 8 bases and the V segment lost 5 bases, leaving 6 bases of the junction unmatched. Per the germline V gene, CDR1 is KGHSH and CDR2 is LQKENI. The CDR3 consists of 13 residues. This sample comprised CD4+ or CD8+ T cells sorted from blood, obtained in a trial of the OX40 agonist ivuxolimab. The genes are TRBV18 and TRBJ2-1; 7 positions agree with TRBD2. This sequence was found in an adult with an advanced solid tumor such as melanoma, head and neck, liver or kidney cancer. The CDR3: CASSKTSDHEQFF. Written as DNA, the CDR3 is TGTGCCAGCTCAAAAACTAGCGACCATGAGCAGTTCTTC. Full variable domain (remainder filled in from reference TRBV18 and TRBJ2-1): NAGVMQNPRHLVRRRGQEARLRCSPMKGHSHVYWYRQLPEEGLKFMVYLQKENIIDESGMPKERFSAEFPKEGPSILRIQQVVRGDSAAYFCASSKTSDHEQFFGPGTRLTVL.